Listed here are 14 T cell receptor beta chains from one sample, sequenced in a study of shared clonotypes between healthy human individuals. Naive CD8 populations comprised CD45RO-negative cells positively selected for CCR7, excluding terminally differentiated effector memory CD45RA+ cells. The repertoire was sequenced with immunoSEQ multiplex PCR; TCRdb's copy has only in-frame clones and lacks some. The data hold some 2.1 million clones, with approximately 95% observed a single time. Sequenced: naive CD8+ T cells sorted from blood. The receptors were sampled from a man aged 18 to 30 in good health.

This chain connects TRBV7-8 to TRBJ2-5; 7 bases fit TRBD1. This CDR3 region has 17 residues. Trimming removed 1 base from V and 3 bases from J; junction bases left unmatched: 11. CDR1 SGHVS and CDR2 FQNEAQ come from the germline V gene. The CDR3 DNA is TGTGCCAGCAGCTTAGGGACAGGTCGGGTCTTGGAAGAGACCCAGTACTTC. It translates to CASSLGTGRVLEETQYF. Together with reference TRBV7-8 and TRBJ2-5, the CDR3 gives the full variable domain: GAGVSQSPRYKVAKRGQDVALRCDPISGHVSLFWYQQALGQGPEFLTYFQNEAQLDKSGLPSDRFFAERPEGSVSTLKIQRTQQEDSAVYLCASSLGTGRVLEETQYFGPGTRLLVL.

The J gene is TRBJ2-2, the V gene TRBV18; 7 bases agree with TRBD1. The CDR3 contains 15 residues. Germline loops: CDR1 KGHSH, CDR2 LQKENI. V lost 3 bases, J lost 3 bases, and 4 bases stayed unmatched. The CDR3: CASSPGTAYTGELFF. The CDR3 region has the DNA TGTGCCAGCTCACCTGGGACAGCCTACACCGGGGAGCTGTTTTTT.

The chain is built from TRBV6-5 and TRBJ1-2; D is ambiguous. Germline V lookup: CDR1 MNHEY, CDR2 SVGAGI. CDR3 length equals 15 residues. The ends were cut back, 0 bases at V and 4 bases at J, with 12 bases in the middle. The CDR3 is CASSYSVRESYGYTF. The CDR3 DNA reads TGTGCCAGCAGTTACTCGGTACGGGAGAGCTATGGCTACACCTTC.

V gene TRBV5-4 combines with J gene TRBJ2-5; D gene ambiguous. The V end lost 7 bases, the J end lost 1 base, and 11 bases lay between the germline ends. Germline V gene sequence: CDR1 SGHNT, CDR2 YYREEE (reference sequence). The CDR3 contains 13 residues. This CDR3 reads CASRSRAQETQYF. The CDR3 DNA follows: TGTGCCAGCCGTTCCCGGGCCCAAGAGACCCAGTACTTC.

The genes are TRBV14 and TRBJ2-2; possible D gene TRBD1, 6 bases. V dropped 0 bases and J dropped 7 bases, with 15 bases sitting between them. This CDR3 has 16 amino acids. Per germline, CDR1 SGHDN and CDR2 FVKESK. CDR3 bases: TGTGCCAGCAGCCAAGATTATCAGGGGTTCGGCGGGGAGCTGTTTTTT. Its translation: CASSQDYQGFGGELFF.

Comments on this clone: Relative to the germline gene, one junction end is altered; a read error may explain this. The chain employs TRBV6-6 and TRBJ2-7; 7 bases are shared with TRBD1. Looked up from germline, CDR1 is MNHNY and CDR2 is SVGAGI (reference sequence). The CDR3 loop spans 16 amino acids. The DNA of the CDR3 is TGTGCCAGCAATTACCCGGGACAGAGCGTTGTCTACGAGCAGTACTTC. It specifies CASNYPGQSVVYEQYF.

The V and J genes are TRBV27 and TRBJ2-1, with 11 positions matching TRBD2. CDR3 size: 15 residues. With 6 bases clipped from V and 9 bases from J, the junction kept 10 bases outside the gene matches. Looked up from germline, CDR1 is MNHEY and CDR2 is SMNVEV (reference sequence). In DNA form, the CDR3 reads TGTGCCAGCAGATCCCTAGCGGGGGGCGACTTTGAGCAGTTCTTC. Amino acids: CASRSLAGGDFEQFF.

The chain carries TRBV4-3 and TRBJ2-1; 7 bases are a match to TRBD1. This CDR3 is 15 amino acids long. The V gene end was trimmed by 1 base and the J gene end by 2 bases; junction bases not matched to a gene: 2. Germline V gene data show CDR1 as LGHNA and CDR2 as YSLEER. The chain's CDR3 is CASSQVQGAYNEQFF. CDR3 in DNA: TGCGCCAGCAGCCAAGTTCAGGGGGCCTACAATGAGCAGTTCTTC.

The chain employs TRBV7-9 and TRBJ1-1; D is possibly TRBD1 (6 bases). Germline V gives CDR1 SEHNR, CDR2 FQNEAQ (reference sequence). Deletions cut 3 bases from V and 5 bases from J, with 19 bases between. The CDR3 has 16 residues. This chain's CDR3 is CASSFPLGQRSTEAFF. CDR3 bases: TGTGCCAGCAGCTTTCCCCTAGGACAGAGGAGTACTGAAGCTTTCTTT.

The chain is built from TRBV7-9 and TRBJ1-1, with 11 bases matching TRBD1. After removal of 5 bases from V and 6 bases from J, the junction contained 5 bases not matched to a gene. The CDR3 totals 14 residues. The germline V gene has CDR1 SEHNR and CDR2 FQNEAQ (reference sequence). The CDR3 protein is CASSLPDRGPEAFF. For the CDR3, the DNA is TGTGCCAGCAGCCTCCCGGACAGGGGGCCTGAAGCTTTCTTT.

Of note for this clone: This likely traces to a read error, being one base from a far larger clone. The J gene is TRBJ2-2, the V gene TRBV28; D remains unclear. CDR3 size: 11 residues. Germline-derived CDR1 and CDR2 are MDHEN and SYDVKM. With 7 bases removed from V and 6 bases from J, the gap between germline ends came to 6 bases. CDR3 bases: TGTGCCAGCACCAAAGCCGGGGAGCTGTTTTTT. It translates to CASTKAGELFF.

This clone has a single count. The rearrangement joins TRBV7-9 to TRBJ2-7; 8 nucleotides line up with TRBD1. V shed 0 bases, J shed 2 bases, and the junction held 3 bases outside the gene matches. CDR3 length: 15 residues. CDR1 is SEHNR, CDR2 FQNEAQ, per germline (reference sequence). CDR3 sequence (DNA): TGTGCCAGCAGCTTAGCACAGGGGGTGCCCTACGAGCAGTACTTC. Its translation is CASSLAQGVPYEQYF. Full variable domain (remainder filled in from reference TRBV7-9 and TRBJ2-7): DTGVSQNPRHKITKRGQNVTFRCDPISEHNRLYWYRQTLGQGPEFLTYFQNEAQLEKSRLLSDRFSAERPKGSFSTLEIQRTEQGDSAMYLCASSLAQGVPYEQYFGPGTRLTVT.

A remark on this clone: The identical CDR3 is also encoded by other nucleotide sequences in the sample. The chain uses TRBV6-5 and TRBJ2-2; D is possibly TRBD2 (5 bases). The CDR3 covers 16 residues. Germline CDR1 and CDR2: MNHEY and SVGAGI. Between the trimmed V and J ends, which lost 0 bases and 3 bases, there was a span of 11 bases. The CDR3 bases are TGTGCCAGCAGTTACTCGATCGGGGAGTACACCGGGGAGCTGTTTTTT. It codes for CASSYSIGEYTGELFF.

The chain links TRBV7-9 to TRBJ2-4; unclear D gene. This CDR3 is 13 amino acids long. The V gene lost 5 bases and the J gene lost 9 bases, with 14 bases spanning the gap. In germline, CDR1 is SEHNR, CDR2 FQNEAQ (reference sequence). This CDR3 reads CASSPSTPIIQYF. Here the CDR3 DNA reads TGTGCCAGCAGCCCTAGTACCCCGATCATTCAGTACTTC.